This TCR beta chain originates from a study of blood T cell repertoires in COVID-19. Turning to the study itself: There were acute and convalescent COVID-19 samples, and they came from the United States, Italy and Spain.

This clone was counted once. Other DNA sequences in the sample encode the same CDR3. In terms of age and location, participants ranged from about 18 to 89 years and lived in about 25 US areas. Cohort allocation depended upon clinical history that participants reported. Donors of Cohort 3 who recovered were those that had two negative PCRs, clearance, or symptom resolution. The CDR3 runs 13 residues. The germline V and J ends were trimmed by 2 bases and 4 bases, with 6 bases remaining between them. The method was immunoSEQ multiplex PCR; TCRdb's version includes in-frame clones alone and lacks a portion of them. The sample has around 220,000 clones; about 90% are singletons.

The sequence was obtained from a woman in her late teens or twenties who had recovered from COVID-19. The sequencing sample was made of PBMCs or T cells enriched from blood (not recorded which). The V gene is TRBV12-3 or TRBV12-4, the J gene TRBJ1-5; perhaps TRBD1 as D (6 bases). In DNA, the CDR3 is TGTGCCAGCAGTTTAACAGGGAATCAGCCCCAGCATTTT. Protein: CASSLTGNQPQHF.